This TCR beta chain came from a study of control samples from healthy donors and cancer patients. Per germline, CDR1 GTSNPN and CDR2 SVGIG (reference sequence). The ends were cut back, 5 bases at V and 1 base at J, with 6 bases in the middle. The CDR3 has 11 amino acids. TCRdb's table, derived via immunoSEQ multiplex PCR, lists solely in-frame clones and lacks some. The data contain some 150,000 clones, 75% to 90% of them singletons. Sequenced: blood. The sequence came from a man aged 30 to 45 in good health. The chain has TRBV30 and TRBJ2-7; D is ambiguous. The CDR3 spells CAWAESYEQYF. The CDR3 DNA is TGTGCCTGGGCTGAGTCCTACGAGCAGTACTTC. Filled out from reference TRBV30 and TRBJ2-7, the complete variable domain reads SQTIHQWPATLVQPVGSPLSLECTVEGTSNPNLYWYRQAAGRGLQLLFYSVGIGQISSEVPQNLSASRPQDRQFILSSKKLLLSDSGFYLCAWAESYEQYFGPGTRLTVT.